The 14 T cell receptor beta chains below were found in one sample sequenced in a study of blood T cell repertoires in COVID-19. Clones were read by immunoSEQ multiplex PCR, and TCRdb kept only the in-frame ones, dropping some. Counted here are hundreds of thousands of clones, around 89% occurring once; the ten biggest clones make up about 1.1%. The sequenced sample consisted of PBMCs or T cells enriched from blood (not recorded which). Every receptor here comes from a man younger than 40 who had recovered from COVID-19.

The rearrangement uses TRBV11-3 and TRBJ2-3, with a possible D match to TRBD2 (6 bases). Per the germline V gene, CDR1 is SGHNT and CDR2 is YENEEA. Deletions cut 1 base from V and 1 base from J, with 18 bases between. This CDR3 comprises 18 residues. In DNA, the CDR3 is TGTGCCAGCAGCTTAGGTACGACTAGTGGTATGTGCACAGATACGCAGTATTTT. Translation gives CASSLGTTSGMCTDTQYF.

The CDR3 DNA sequence: TGTGCCAGCAGCAAAACCGGGACTAGCTCCTACGAGCAGTACTTC. It is translated as CASSKTGTSSYEQYF. This chain links TRBV5-5 with TRBJ2-7; TRBD2 aligns across 8 bases. Trimming took 4 bases from V and 0 from J; bases not matched to a gene: 6. The CDR3 has 15 amino acids. Per germline, CDR1 SGHKS and CDR2 YYEKEE (reference sequence).

This clone was observed a few times. The chain is built from TRBV5-1 and TRBJ2-2; D may be TRBD1 (6 bases). The CDR3 is 15 amino acids. Per the germline V gene, CDR1 is SGHRS and CDR2 is YFSETQ. V lost 3 bases and J lost 0, with 9 bases in between. The DNA for the CDR3 is TGCGCCAGCAGCTCCGGGACAACGAACACCGGGGAGCTGTTTTTT. The encoded protein is CASSSGTTNTGELFF.

V usage is TRBV28 and J usage is TRBJ1-1; unclear D gene. The CDR3 loop spans 12 amino acids. In germline, CDR1 is MDHEN, CDR2 SYDVKM. CDR3 residues: CVGSGSNTEAFF. In nucleotides, the CDR3 is TGTGTCGGGAGCGGTTCGAACACTGAAGCTTTCTTT.

This rearrangement joins TRBV7-9 to TRBJ1-2, with 10 nucleotides matching TRBD1. This CDR3 region has 15 residues. Germline lookup yields CDR1 SEHNR and CDR2 FQNEAQ (reference sequence). Trimming removed 5 bases from V and 7 bases from J; junction bases left unmatched: 10. The CDR3 sequence: CASSRGTGDMGGYTF. CDR3 nucleotide sequence: TGTGCCAGCAGCCGTGGGACAGGGGATATGGGTGGCTACACCTTC.

This clone is a singleton in its sample. The V and J genes are TRBV28 and TRBJ2-7; maybe TRBD1 (6 bases). The V and J ends lost 4 bases and 0 bases respectively, with 13 bases between them. The V gene's germline CDR1 is MDHEN and CDR2 SYDVKM. The CDR3 spans 15 residues. The DNA of the CDR3 is TGTGCCAGCAGTTACAGGGAACTATACTCCTACGAGCAGTACTTC. Amino acid sequence: CASSYRELYSYEQYF.

The chain couples TRBV19 to TRBJ1-5, with 7 nucleotides matching TRBD1. There are 15 residues in the CDR3. V shed 4 bases, J shed 4 bases, and the junction held 7 bases outside the gene matches. The germline gives CDR1 LNHDA, CDR2 SQIVND (reference sequence). The DNA of the CDR3 is TGTGCCAGTAGTACGGGGGACAGTGAAAATCAGCCCCAGCATTTT. Amino acid sequence: CASSTGDSENQPQHF.

The genes are TRBV28 and TRBJ1-6, with D unresolved. The V end lost 4 bases, the J end lost 3 bases, and 10 bases lay between the germline ends. CDR3 length equals 15 residues. Germline CDR1 is MDHEN and CDR2 is SYDVKM. This CDR3 is CASSSEELYNSPLHF. CDR3 nucleotide sequence: TGTGCCAGCAGTTCTGAGGAGCTCTATAATTCACCCCTCCACTTT.

This clone was seen once. The chain links TRBV7-9 to TRBJ1-2; 7 bases line up with TRBD1. CDR1 is SEHNR, CDR2 FQNEAQ, per germline (reference sequence). V lost 5 bases, J lost 7 bases, and 13 bases stayed unmatched. The CDR3 runs 15 residues. CDR3 coding DNA: TGTGCCAGCAGCCCCCGATCGACAGGGAATTTTGGCTACACCTTC. It is translated as CASSPRSTGNFGYTF. The entire variable domain, with the rest obtained from reference TRBV7-9 and TRBJ1-2, is as follows: DTGVSQNPRHKITKRGQNVTFRCDPISEHNRLYWYRQTLGQGPEFLTYFQNEAQLEKSRLLSDRFSAERPKGSFSTLEIQRTEQGDSAMYLCASSPRSTGNFGYTFGSGTRLTVV.

This clone showed up just once. This rearrangement joins TRBV19 to TRBJ1-2; 8 nucleotides match TRBD1. Trimming took 3 bases from V and 8 from J; bases not matched to a gene: 8. This CDR3 region has 14 residues. The germline gives CDR1 LNHDA, CDR2 SQIVND (reference sequence). The CDR3 loop is CASSMADRATGYTF. CDR3 DNA: TGTGCCAGTAGTATGGCGGACAGGGCCACGGGCTACACCTTC.

V is TRBV7-8 and J is TRBJ2-1; possibly TRBD1 for D (8 bases). The CDR3 covers 16 residues. Germline V gene sequence: CDR1 SGHVS, CDR2 FQNEAQ. Between the trimmed V and J ends, which lost 2 bases and 2 bases, there was a span of 13 bases. CDR3: CASSLSGTGAYNEQFF. CDR3 DNA: TGTGCCAGCAGCTTAAGCGGGACAGGAGCCTACAATGAGCAGTTCTTC.

The J gene is TRBJ1-2, the V gene TRBV5-6, with a possible D match to TRBD1 (5 bases). V lost 2 bases to trimming and J lost 4 bases, with 15 bases between them. Germline assignment: CDR1 SGHDT and CDR2 YYEEEE. The CDR3 has 15 residues. The DNA for the CDR3 is TGTGCCAGCAGCTTTTTTAGGGGAAACACCTATGGCTACACCTTC. Translating it yields CASSFFRGNTYGYTF. Together with reference TRBV5-6 and TRBJ1-2, the CDR3 gives the full variable domain: DAGVTQSPTHLIKTRGQQVTLRCSPKSGHDTVSWYQQALGQGPQFIFQYYEEEERQRGNFPDRFSGHQFPNYSSELNVNALLLGDSALYLCASSFFRGNTYGYTFGSGTRLTVV.

This clone has a single count. The CDR3 protein is CAISDPTAGAIAQYF. CDR3 coding DNA: TGTGCCATCAGTGACCCTACGGCGGGGGCGATTGCCCAGTACTTC. The chain combines TRBV10-3 with TRBJ2-5; tentative D call: TRBD2 (7 bases). Trimming took 3 bases from V and 9 from J, leaving 20 bases between them. The CDR3 loop spans 15 amino acids. Per germline, CDR1 ENHRY and CDR2 SYGVKD.

The chain couples TRBV11-2 to TRBJ2-7, with 8 bases matching TRBD1. The germline V gene has CDR1 SGHAT and CDR2 FQNNGV. The CDR3 has 18 residues. The V and J ends lost 6 bases and 3 bases, in that order; junction bases with no gene match: 19. The CDR3 DNA reads TGTGCCAGCAGACAACCTGGACTCCGCCGGGACAGGAGCTACGAGCAGTACTTC. It encodes CASRQPGLRRDRSYEQYF.